This TCR beta chain was profiled in a study of T cells in Graves' hyperthyroidism and ophthalmopathy (dated by TCRdb to about 2019). General notes on the study: Peripheral blood samples were taken at the time of initial diagnosis, prior to any treatment. The approximately 100 discovery patients were divided at random into training and test sets in a 7:3 ratio. TCR Vbeta CDR3 sequencing of approximately 140 peripheral blood samples (approximately 44 ophthalmopathy, about 80 hyperthyroidism and approximately 17 progressor patients) is reported in the paper. An independent validation cohort of about 20 hyperthyroidism patients and more than 15 patients who later progressed to ophthalmopathy tested prospective prediction of ophthalmopathy. In addition, the study compared T-cell repertoires in thyroid tissue and in blood from 6 or 7 Graves' hyperthyroidism patients. TCR V-J signatures able to tell the groups apart were searched for in a discovery cohort of 90 to 100 patients, of whom under 45 had Graves' ophthalmopathy and 57 had stable Graves' hyperthyroidism. After blood sampling, hyperthyroidism patients were treated with methimazole at a starting dose of 30 mg daily, and ophthalmopathy patients were treated with high-dose intravenous methylprednisolone. Beyond this particular receptor, the publication reports: A 13 V-J signature model separated ophthalmopathy from stable hyperthyroidism, with roughly 88% sensitivity and around 84% specificity in cross-validation and 80%/75% in testing. Sample size was not statistically predetermined, and blinding of investigators to group allocation was not performed. Most expanded thyroid clonotypes (frequency above 0.001) were also found in blood, which suggests that blood repertoires may mirror thyroid immune responses. In validation, progression to ophthalmopathy was predicted by the model with about 70% sensitivity and 72.22% specificity, a median of around 6.5 months before onset.

The TCR beta CDR3 regions were amplified from RNA transcripts. The TCR CDR3 was subjected to a first round of RT-PCR using the HTBI primer set and the Qiagen OneStep RT-PCR kit. Libraries were constructed in a second round of multiplex PCR, after which size selection and purification were performed. Paired-end sequencing of the libraries was performed with 100 bp reads on an Illumina HiSeq2000. In the source study's methods: SOAPnuke was used to process the raw data, throwing out any read that contained adapters or uncalled bases, had a mean Phred below 15, or lacked an exact constant-primer or identifier match. COPE v1.2.5 was used to merge high-quality paired reads, and clonotypes were defined as unique nucleotide sequences. MiTCR v1.1 was used to align clonotypes to the IMGT TRBV, TRBD and TRBJ reference segments. Only V-J combinations with frequency above 0.0001, covering 99% to 99.2% of repertoires, were analysed. The TCS score was defined as the ratio of F50 (clonal expansion) to E x V (chaos), calculated using BLOSUM62-based TCRdist between CDR3 peptides within each V-J. Welch's t-statistics and random forest reduced 500 to 550 V-J features to about 13, which were used in a naive Bayes classifier (R e1071). TCRdb reran the public reads through fastp at Q25 and MiXCR, keeping productive beta chains. Entries that share a CDR3 protein sequence are merged under the most common genes and DNA. The V and J calls and clone size come from TCRdb's table, not from the authors' own analysis. The sample table shows over 400,000 distinct CDR3 sequences, and around a fifth are seen once. Approximately 54% of the sample comes from the top ten.

In the case of this clonotype: Its antigen is currently not known. Base qualities are not at hand, and no much larger clone is one base apart.

The CDR3 measures 15 amino acids from cysteine to phenylalanine. Solely the CDR3 DNA is kept, with 45 bases framed from the first base. Reading the germline V gene gives CDR1 SGHDT and CDR2 YYEEEE. After removal of 4 bases from V and 2 bases from J, the junction retains 5 bases not matched to a gene. Ophthalmopathy patients had moderately to severely active disease, Clinical Activity Score of at least 3, NOSPECS grade of at least 4, and duration under 3 months. Any patient with an uncontrolled infection, another autoimmune disease, pregnancy or lactation was excluded. Diagnoses were established on the basis of clinical symptoms, serum thyroxine and TRAb, thyroid ultrasound, and orbital computed tomography. PBMCs were separated from approximately 10 ml of fresh peripheral blood using Ficoll-Paque density gradient centrifugation. Trizol reagent was used to extract total RNA, and RNA quality was then checked on an Agilent 2100 Bioanalyzer.

The chain was built from TRBV5-6 and TRBJ2-1; 8 junctional bases match TRBD1. The material sequenced was blood. The receptor was derived from a woman in her sixties or seventies with Graves' ophthalmopathy. The nucleotides read TGTGCCAGCAGCCGGACAGGGTGGGCCTACAATGAGCAGTTCTTC. It specifies CASSRTGWAYNEQFF.